The 26 T cell receptor beta chains below were found in one sample sequenced in a study of shared clonotypes between healthy human individuals. Using immunoSEQ multiplex PCR, the repertoire was profiled, and TCRdb retains in-frame clones only, with some absent. The sample has about 2.4 million clones; 93% are singletons. The sequencing input was naive CD4+ T cells from PBMCs. As to subset: CD45RA+ positively selected. Every receptor here comes from a man aged 18 to 29 in good health. Some clones in this sample may be carry-over from other donors' samples.

The rearrangement links TRBV7-8 to TRBJ1-2, with 8 nucleotides matching TRBD1. Germline CDR1 SGHVS, CDR2 FQNEAQ. V shed 1 base and J 6 bases; nucleotides not matched to a gene: 7. CDR3 size: 15 residues. CDR3 loop: CASSLGGQAHHGYTF. The CDR3 DNA sequence: TGTGCCAGCAGCTTAGGGGGACAGGCGCACCATGGCTACACCTTC.

A single count supports this clone. Written as DNA, the CDR3 is TGTGCCAGCAGCTTACGCGGGCTAGCGGGAGCACGGGACAATGAGCAGTTCTTC. This gives the protein CASSLRGLAGARDNEQFF. This chain connects TRBV11-3 to TRBJ2-1; TRBD2 agrees at 10 bases. CDR1 and CDR2 from the germline V gene are SGHNT and YENEEA. With 2 bases clipped from V and 5 bases from J, the junction kept 12 bases outside the gene matches. The CDR3 loop spans 18 amino acids.

On this clone: Other nucleotide sequences in the sample specify the same CDR3. The V and J genes are TRBV28 and TRBJ1-2; no clear D. Germline V CDR1 and CDR2: MDHEN, SYDVKM. The CDR3 covers 15 residues. Trimming cost V 2 bases and J 0 bases, with 10 bases left between them. The CDR3 DNA is TGTGCCAGCAGTTTAGGAGCCGCTGCTAACTATGGCTACACCTTC. Its protein product is CASSLGAAANYGYTF.

The V and J genes are TRBV28 and TRBJ1-1; D not resolved. CDR1 MDHEN and CDR2 SYDVKM come from the germline V gene. The CDR3 totals 12 residues. Trimming took 8 bases from V and 0 from J, leaving 7 bases between them. CDR3 DNA sequence: TGTGCCAGCGGGGTCTTGAACACTGAAGCTTTCTTT. Residues: CASGVLNTEAFF.

J is TRBJ2-3 and V is TRBV7-3; 13 bases fit TRBD2. The CDR3 has 18 residues. V shed 2 bases, J shed 5 bases, and the junction held 10 bases outside the gene matches. In germline, CDR1 is SGHTA, CDR2 FQGTGA. The CDR3 here is CASSLGTSGTTARDTQYF. Written as DNA, the CDR3 is TGTGCCAGCAGCTTAGGGACTAGCGGGACCACCGCGCGAGATACGCAGTATTTT.

This rearrangement joins TRBV18 to TRBJ1-2; D not resolved. The CDR3 is made up of 13 amino acids. Trimming took 0 bases from V and 8 from J, leaving 10 bases between them. Germline V gene sequence: CDR1 KGHSH, CDR2 LQKENI. This CDR3 is CASSPPVREGYTF. The CDR3 DNA reads TGTGCCAGCTCACCACCCGTCCGTGAGGGCTACACCTTC.

The rearrangement uses TRBV28 and TRBJ2-2; 9 nucleotides line up with TRBD1. Germline trimming cut 6 bases from V and 7 bases from J; bases unmatched to any gene: 18. The CDR3 is 18 amino acids. Germline assignment: CDR1 MDHEN and CDR2 SYDVKM. CDR3 region: CASRTTAWYRGQDGELFF. CDR3 nucleotide sequence: TGTGCCAGCAGAACCACCGCTTGGTACAGGGGGCAGGACGGGGAGCTGTTTTTT.

The rearrangement uses TRBV5-5 and TRBJ1-5; D gene uncertain. The length of the CDR3 is 16 residues. The V end was cut by 4 bases, the J end by 1 base, with 15 bases between. Per germline, CDR1 SGHKS and CDR2 YYEKEE (reference sequence). CDR3 loop: CASSSSVTLSNQPQHF. The CDR3 nucleotides are TGTGCCAGCAGCAGCTCGGTGACACTAAGCAATCAGCCCCAGCATTTT.

The V call is TRBV30, the J call TRBJ1-1; D is perhaps TRBD1 (6 bases). Germline V lookup: CDR1 GTSNPN, CDR2 SVGIG (reference sequence). The V gene lost 4 bases and the J gene lost 6 bases, with 18 bases spanning the gap. This CDR3 is built from 14 residues. The CDR3 sequence: CAWKWGARRAEAFF. CDR3 bases: TGTGCCTGGAAGTGGGGGGCTCGTAGGGCTGAAGCTTTCTTT.

Regarding this clone: The same CDR3 is also encoded by other DNA sequences in this sample. The chain couples TRBV28 to TRBJ1-2; 7 positions match TRBD1. CDR3 length equals 13 residues. Per germline, CDR1 MDHEN and CDR2 SYDVKM. After removal of 5 bases from V and 3 bases from J, the junction contained 3 bases not matched to a gene. The DNA for the CDR3 is TGTGCCAGCAGTGTAGGGGGCGACTATGGCTACACCTTC. It specifies CASSVGGDYGYTF.

The chain couples TRBV10-3 to TRBJ2-2; the match to TRBD2 covers 7 bases. J lost 1 base, V lost 6 bases, and 5 bases had no gene match. This CDR3 spans 15 amino acids. Germline CDR1 and CDR2: ENHRY and SYGVKD. CDR3 residues: CAIRRGTVNTGELFF. CDR3 bases: TGTGCCATCAGGCGGGGGACGGTGAACACCGGGGAGCTGTTTTTT.

The V call is TRBV19, the J call TRBJ2-1; tentatively, D is TRBD1 (5 bases). The germline gives CDR1 LNHDA, CDR2 SQIVND (reference sequence). Trimming pared 5 bases from V and 0 bases from J, leaving 11 bases between. This CDR3 is 15 amino acids long. CDR3 residues: CASSVETVSYNEQFF. CDR3 DNA sequence: TGTGCCAGTAGTGTCGAGACAGTCTCCTACAATGAGCAGTTCTTC.

Comments on this clone: The sample has other DNA sequences that encode this CDR3 too. This chain uses TRBV18 with TRBJ1-2; D is unclear. CDR3 length: 12 residues. In germline, CDR1 is KGHSH, CDR2 LQKENI. Trimming took off 0 bases at V and 8 bases at J, with 7 bases between the two ends. The CDR3 DNA reads TGTGCCAGCTCACCACCAGAGAGAGGCTACACCTTC. The encoded protein is CASSPPERGYTF.

This rearrangement joins TRBV10-1 to TRBJ2-7, with 9 bases aligning to TRBD1. Germline CDR1 is WNHNN and CDR2 is SYGVQD (reference sequence). CDR3 length equals 14 residues. With 6 bases clipped from V and 7 bases from J, the junction kept 10 bases outside the gene matches. CDR3 residues: CASSAIQGAGEQYF. The CDR3, as DNA: TGCGCCAGCAGCGCCATACAGGGGGCCGGGGAGCAGTACTTC.

The chain combines TRBV28 with TRBJ1-2, with 8 bases that match TRBD1. This CDR3 contains 14 residues. The V gene's germline CDR1 is MDHEN and CDR2 SYDVKM. The J segment lost 7 bases and the V segment lost 7 bases, leaving 11 bases of the junction unmatched. The CDR3 protein is CASNTPDRVGGYTF. The CDR3 DNA reads as TGTGCCAGCAACACTCCGGACAGGGTCGGTGGCTACACCTTC.

The rearrangement uses TRBV28 and TRBJ2-7; 7 bases agree with TRBD2. Trimming took 7 bases from V and 9 from J; bases not matched to a gene: 6. The CDR3 contains 11 residues. Germline values: CDR1 MDHEN, CDR2 SYDVKM. In DNA form, the CDR3 reads TGTGCCAGCACGAAATCGGGGGGGCAGTACTTC. Encoded protein: CASTKSGGQYF.

The rearrangement joins TRBV10-3 to TRBJ1-1, with TRBD1 matching over 7 bases. CDR1 ENHRY and CDR2 SYGVKD come from the germline V gene. J was trimmed by 6 bases and V by 6 bases; bases with no gene match: 16. The CDR3 spans 16 residues. The CDR3 spells CAIRETGYERSSEAFF. Here the CDR3 DNA reads TGTGCCATCAGAGAGACAGGGTACGAGCGCAGCTCTGAAGCTTTCTTT.

With regard to this clone: Different DNA sequences within this sample yield the same CDR3. The rearrangement joins TRBV2 to TRBJ2-7; D possibly corresponds to TRBD2 (6 bases). This CDR3 comprises 11 residues. V lost 7 bases to trimming and J lost 4 bases, with 8 bases between them. Germline V gives CDR1 SNHLY, CDR2 FYNNEI. The CDR3 region is CASMRGYEQYF. DNA for the CDR3: TGTGCCAGCATGCGGGGATACGAGCAGTACTTC.

The chain uses TRBV28 and TRBJ2-7; D is unclear. The CDR3 contains 13 residues. Trimming took 6 bases from V and 4 from J, leaving 13 bases between them. The germline V gene encodes CDR1 MDHEN and CDR2 SYDVKM. In DNA, the CDR3 is TGTGCCAGCAGCCCCGTTCAGAGGTACGAGCAGTACTTC. Residues: CASSPVQRYEQYF.

The gene calls are TRBV5-1 and TRBJ1-2, with a weak D call TRBD1 (5 bases). CDR3 length: 14 amino acids. Trimming cost V 1 base and J 5 bases, with 12 bases left between them. Per germline, CDR1 SGHRS and CDR2 YFSETQ. CDR3 region: CASSLRQGIYGYTF. CDR3 in DNA: TGCGCCAGCAGCTTGCGGCAGGGCATATATGGCTACACCTTC.

About this clone itself: Other DNA sequences from this sample encode an identical CDR3 as well. The chain employs TRBV28 and TRBJ1-5; D is undetermined. This CDR3 region has 14 residues. CDR1 and CDR2 from the germline V gene are MDHEN and SYDVKM. V lost 3 bases, J lost 5 bases, and 11 bases lay in between. CDR3 bases: TGTGCCAGCAGTTTGGGTCAGGCCTATCAGCCCCAGCATTTT. This sequence encodes CASSLGQAYQPQHF.

The chain couples TRBV28 to TRBJ1-1; no reliable D call. CDR1 MDHEN and CDR2 SYDVKM come from the germline V gene. This CDR3 has 12 residues. V was shortened by 8 bases and J by 1 base, with 8 bases between the two germline ends. CDR3 coding DNA: TGTGCCAGCTATTTTGCGAACACTGAAGCTTTCTTT. Translated: CASYFANTEAFF.

V and J are TRBV7-8 and TRBJ1-2, with 10 bases fitting TRBD1. This CDR3 has 16 amino acids. The V gene end was trimmed by 4 bases and the J gene end by 5 bases; junction bases not matched to a gene: 10. Germline loops: CDR1 SGHVS, CDR2 FQNEAQ. In DNA, the CDR3 is TGTGCCAGCAGCTCCTCCCGGGACAGGGGATATTATGGCTACACCTTC. Protein: CASSSSRDRGYYGYTF.

The rearrangement joins TRBV19 to TRBJ2-7, with 8 bases that match TRBD1. The trim removed 6 bases at V and 3 bases at J, leaving 10 bases unmatched. The germline V gene encodes CDR1 LNHDA and CDR2 SQIVND (reference sequence). This CDR3 has 15 amino acids. In DNA form, the CDR3 reads TGTGCCAGTAGCTTGGCAGGGGGCACCCACTACGAGCAGTACTTC. Encoded protein: CASSLAGGTHYEQYF.

The chain employs TRBV6-5 and TRBJ1-5, with D hard to call. The length of the CDR3 is 14 residues. Germline V gene data show CDR1 as MNHEY and CDR2 as SVGAGI. Trimming removed 6 bases at V and 7 bases at J, with 16 bases between. The CDR3 region has the DNA TGTGCCAGCAGAAACACACCGGGGATGCAGCCCCAGCATTTT. Its translation: CASRNTPGMQPQHF.

The rearrangement uses TRBV5-8 and TRBJ1-4; D possibly corresponds to TRBD1 (6 bases). There are 16 residues in the CDR3. Trimming stripped 2 bases from V and 1 base from J, with 12 bases between. Germline V gives CDR1 SGHTS, CDR2 YDEGEE. The CDR3 spells CASSFYQDRTNEKLFF. DNA for the CDR3: TGTGCCAGCAGCTTCTACCAGGACAGAACTAATGAAAAACTGTTTTTT.